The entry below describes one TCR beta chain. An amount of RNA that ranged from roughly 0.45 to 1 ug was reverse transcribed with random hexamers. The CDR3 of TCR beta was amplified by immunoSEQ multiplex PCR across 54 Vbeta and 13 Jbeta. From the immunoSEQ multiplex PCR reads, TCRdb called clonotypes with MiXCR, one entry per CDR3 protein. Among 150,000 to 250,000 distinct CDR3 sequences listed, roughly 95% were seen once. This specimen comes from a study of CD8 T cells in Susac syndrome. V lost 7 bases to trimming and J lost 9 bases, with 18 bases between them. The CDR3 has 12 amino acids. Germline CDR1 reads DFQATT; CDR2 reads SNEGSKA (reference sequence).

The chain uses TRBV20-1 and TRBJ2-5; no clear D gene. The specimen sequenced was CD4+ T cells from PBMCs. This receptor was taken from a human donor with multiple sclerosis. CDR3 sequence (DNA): TGCAGTGGGTCCTTTGGGTCCACGTCCCAGTACTTC. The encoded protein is CSGSFGSTSQYF.